The source of this T cell receptor (beta chain) is a study of response to subunit inactivated influenza vaccine. Comments on this clonotype: Antigen: not known.

TCRdb reprocessed the RT-PCR reads via MiXCR and lists one record per CDR3 protein. The sample shows approximately 700,000 distinct CDR3 sequences, over 11% of them seen only once. Study-wide findings and caveats: Authors suggested that a seasonal influenza vaccination recruits few new T cells each time.

The sequence came from a man aged 45-65 years who received an inactivated influenza vaccine. The specimen comprised PBMCs from blood, sampled around 15 days before vaccination.

The CDR3 region has the DNA TGTGCCAGTGCCCCGGGGGACTCCTACGAGCAGTACTTC. It encodes CASAPGDSYEQYF. The V gene is TRBV19, the J gene TRBJ2-7, with D possibly TRBD2 on 6 matching bases. The germline V gene has CDR1 LNHDA and CDR2 SQIVND (reference sequence). The CDR3 is 13 residues long. V shed 8 bases and J shed 0 bases, with 11 bases lying between them.